The subject of this entry is one TCR beta chain. Germline lookup yields CDR1 MNHEY and CDR2 SVGEGT. This CDR3 contains 13 residues. The sample comes from a study of T cells expressing NK-cell markers. As the method of synthesis, 5'RACE template switching with UMIs yielded TCR beta cDNA. TCRdb reprocessed the 5' RACE reads, keeping one entry per CDR3 protein, no DNA. The listing records roughly 450,000 distinct CDR3 sequences. The V and J genes are TRBV6-2 or TRBV6-3 and TRBJ2-2. This TCR derives from a woman aged 45-65 years in good health. The specimen sequenced was blood T cells: a sorted CD56 or NKG2C T cell subset, CD4+ or CD8+ T cells, or bulk PBMC T cells (not recorded which). The CDR3 protein is CASSGSATGELFF.